These 15 T cell receptor beta chains originate from one sample sequenced in a study of Graves' ophthalmopathy and Graves' hyperthyroidism. The TCR beta CDR3 regions underwent amplification from RNA transcripts. HTBI primers served in a first-round RT-PCR, which a second-round multiplex PCR followed. TCRdb analysed the multiplex PCR reads with MiXCR anew, one entry per CDR3 protein. Seen here are about 550,000 distinct CDR3 sequences, approximately 37% observed once, and the top ten hold about 4.2%. Material: peripheral blood or thyroid tissue (not recorded which). Source of these receptors: an adult man with Graves' hyperthyroidism.

The chain has TRBV12-3 or TRBV12-4 and TRBJ2-6; D is undetermined. CDR3 length: 14 amino acids. Trimming stripped 5 bases from V and 4 bases from J, with 9 bases between. Here the CDR3 reads CASSLETGANVLTF. In DNA form, the CDR3 reads TGTGCCAGCAGTCTAGAGACAGGGGCCAACGTCCTGACTTTC.

This sequence joins TRBV25-1 and TRBJ2-3, with 10 bases lining up with TRBD2. After removal of 6 bases from V and 2 bases from J, the junction contained 8 bases not matched to a gene. The CDR3 is 16 residues long. Per germline, CDR1 MGHDK and CDR2 SYGVNS. The CDR3 sequence: CASSLWTSGITDTQYF. Written as DNA, the CDR3 is TGTGCCAGCAGCTTGTGGACTAGCGGAATCACAGATACGCAGTATTTT. Drawing the rest from reference TRBV25-1 and TRBJ2-3, the complete variable domain is EADIYQTPRYLVIGTGKKITLECSQTMGHDKMYWYQQDPGMELHLIHYSYGVNSTEKGDLSSESTVSRIRTEHFPLTLESARPSHTSQYLCASSLWTSGITDTQYFGPGTRLTVL.

This chain connects TRBV7-9 to TRBJ1-1; possible D gene TRBD1, 5 bases. V was trimmed by 0 bases and J by 5 bases, leaving 16 bases between them. The CDR3 runs 16 residues. Germline-derived CDR1 and CDR2 are SEHNR and FQNEAQ (reference sequence). CDR3 coding DNA: TGTGCCAGCAGCTTAGCCGTTAGCCGAGGGGAGACTGAAGCTTTCTTT. Amino acids: CASSLAVSRGETEAFF.

CDR3 residues: CASSLELAGGQDTQYF. The CDR3 DNA sequence: TGTGCCAGCAGCTTAGAACTAGCGGGGGGGCAAGATACGCAGTATTTT. The rearrangement links TRBV7-2 to TRBJ2-3; 13 bases are a match to TRBD2. CDR3 size: 16 residues. CDR1 and CDR2 (germline): SGHTA, FQGNSA. With 1 base clipped from V and 5 bases from J, the junction kept 3 bases outside the gene matches.

This clonotype was seen at least ten times. This chain connects TRBV12-3 or TRBV12-4 to TRBJ1-1, with D unresolved. The CDR3 runs to 15 residues. Trimming shortened V by 7 bases and J by 0 bases, and 15 bases separated the two germline ends. This CDR3 is CASIPPQSLNTEAFF. The CDR3 DNA follows: TGTGCCAGCATTCCTCCACAGTCTCTGAACACTGAAGCTTTCTTT.

This rearrangement joins TRBV7-2 to TRBJ2-7; TRBD2 matches at 13 bases. Trimming cost V 4 bases and J 4 bases; bases outside gene matches: 7. The CDR3 runs 16 residues. Per the germline V gene, CDR1 is SGHTA and CDR2 is FQGNSA. The CDR3: CASSSGLAGALYEQYF. DNA of the CDR3: TGTGCCAGCAGCTCAGGACTAGCGGGAGCCCTTTACGAGCAGTACTTC.

V gene TRBV27 combines with J gene TRBJ1-6; no clear D. The CDR3 spans 15 residues. Germline V gene sequence: CDR1 MNHEY, CDR2 SMNVEV (reference sequence). The V gene lost 0 bases and the J gene lost 7 bases, with 10 bases spanning the gap. CDR3 in DNA: TGTGCCAGCAGTTTATCAGCGGTGGGGAATTCACCCCTCCACTTT. It is translated as CASSLSAVGNSPLHF.

This clonotype appeared many times. The chain uses TRBV6-6 and TRBJ1-1, with TRBD1 matching over 10 bases. The CDR3 spans 16 residues. The J segment lost 6 bases and the V segment lost 2 bases, leaving 9 bases of the junction unmatched. Germline-derived CDR1 and CDR2 are MNHNY and SVGAGI (reference sequence). CDR3 coding DNA: TGTGCCAGCAGTTACCCGACAGGGGGCGCGGGTTCTGAAGCTTTCTTT. This codes for CASSYPTGGAGSEAFF.

The rearrangement joins TRBV29-1 to TRBJ1-1; D may be TRBD1 (6 bases). Between the trimmed V and J ends, which lost 4 bases and 0 bases, there was a span of 18 bases. Germline values: CDR1 SQVTM, CDR2 ANQGSEA. The CDR3 totals 16 residues. The CDR3 is CSVANLGRGMNTEAFF. The CDR3 DNA reads TGCAGCGTTGCAAACCTGGGTAGGGGGATGAACACTGAAGCTTTCTTT.

This clonotype has a handful of counts. This chain uses TRBV27 with TRBJ1-2, with D perhaps matching TRBD1 (5 bases). The CDR3 length is 15 residues. Deletions cut 7 bases from V and 2 bases from J, with 17 bases between. Germline V gene data show CDR1 as MNHEY and CDR2 as SMNVEV (reference sequence). The CDR3 loop reads CASTLLGGRNYGYTF. The CDR3 coding sequence is TGTGCCAGCACCCTCCTCGGGGGTCGGAACTATGGCTACACCTTC.

This clonotype was recorded at least ten times. The V gene is TRBV6-5, the J gene TRBJ1-1, with D unclear. The CDR3 has 16 amino acids. Germline V CDR1 and CDR2: MNHEY, SVGAGI. V was pared by 0 bases and J by 1 base, with 12 bases between. The DNA for the CDR3 is TGTGCCAGCAGTTACTCGTTCGGACGGAAGAACACTGAAGCTTTCTTT. The encoded protein is CASSYSFGRKNTEAFF.

The chain couples TRBV11-1 to TRBJ1-1; D remains ambiguous. Germline CDR1 SGHAT, CDR2 FQDESV (reference sequence). There are 11 residues in the CDR3. The V gene lost 6 bases and the J gene lost 11 bases, with 13 bases spanning the gap. For the CDR3, the DNA is TGTGCCAGCAGTCCCATCCTCGAGGCTTTCTTT. Its protein product is CASSPILEAFF.

V usage is TRBV29-1 and J usage is TRBJ2-7; TRBD1 matches at 10 bases. Trimming removed 7 bases from V and 5 bases from J; junction bases left unmatched: 8. The CDR3 covers 13 residues. CDR1 is SQVTM and CDR2 is ANQGSEA in the germline V gene. The CDR3 protein is CSAGDRGIHEQYF. The CDR3 region has the DNA TGCAGCGCTGGGGACAGGGGAATTCACGAGCAGTACTTC.

V is TRBV4-1 and J is TRBJ1-6; D is possibly TRBD1 (6 bases). In germline, CDR1 is MGHRA, CDR2 YSYEKL. The CDR3 sequence is 16 residues long. V was pared by 1 base and J by 7 bases, with 14 bases between. The DNA for the CDR3 is TGCGCCAGCAGCCAAGGTTCGGGGGCTGGGAATTCACCCCTCCACTTT. Translation: CASSQGSGAGNSPLHF.

As for this clonotype: The junction differs from germline at one of its ends, possibly a read error. The chain has TRBV10-3 and TRBJ1-6; no firm D call. Germline CDR1 is ENHRY and CDR2 is SYGVKD. This CDR3 has 15 amino acids. Here the CDR3 DNA reads TGTGCCATCAGTGGCAGCGTCTCCTACAATTCACCCCTCCACTTT. Protein sequence: CAISGSVSYNSPLHF.